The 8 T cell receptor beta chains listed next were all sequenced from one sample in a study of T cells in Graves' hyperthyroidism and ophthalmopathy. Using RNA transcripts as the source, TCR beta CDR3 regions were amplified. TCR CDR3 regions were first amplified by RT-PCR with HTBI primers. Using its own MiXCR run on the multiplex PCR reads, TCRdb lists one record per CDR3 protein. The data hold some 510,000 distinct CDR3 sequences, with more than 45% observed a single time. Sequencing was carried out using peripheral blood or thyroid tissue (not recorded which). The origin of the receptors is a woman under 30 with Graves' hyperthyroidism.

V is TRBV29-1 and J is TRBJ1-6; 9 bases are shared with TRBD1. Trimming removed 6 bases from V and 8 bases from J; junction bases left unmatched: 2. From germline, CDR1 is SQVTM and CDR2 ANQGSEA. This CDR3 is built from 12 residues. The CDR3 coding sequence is TGCAGCGTACGGACAGGGGATTCACCCCTCCACTTT. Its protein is CSVRTGDSPLHF.

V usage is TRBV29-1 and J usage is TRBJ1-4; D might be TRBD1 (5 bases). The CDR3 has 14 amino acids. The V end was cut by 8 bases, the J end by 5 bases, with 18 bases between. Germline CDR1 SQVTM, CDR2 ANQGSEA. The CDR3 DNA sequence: TGCAGCTACGGGGACTCTACGATCAATGAAAAACTGTTTTTT. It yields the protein CSYGDSTINEKLFF.

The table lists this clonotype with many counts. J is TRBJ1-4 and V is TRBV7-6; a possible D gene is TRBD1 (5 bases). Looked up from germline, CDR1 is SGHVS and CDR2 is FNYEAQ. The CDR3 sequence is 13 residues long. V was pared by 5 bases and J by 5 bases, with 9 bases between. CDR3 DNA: TGTGCCAGCAGCATGGGACGGAATGAAAAACTGTTTTTT. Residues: CASSMGRNEKLFF. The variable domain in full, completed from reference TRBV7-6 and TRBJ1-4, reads GAGVSQSPRYKVTKRGQDVALRCDPISGHVSLYWYRQALGQGPEFLTYFNYEAQQDKSGLPNDRFSAERPEGSISTLTIQRTEQRDSAMYRCASSMGRNEKLFFGSGTQLSVL.

The CDR3 here is CSVGQSRDSPLHF. DNA of the CDR3: TGCAGCGTTGGACAGTCTCGGGATTCACCCCTCCACTTT. This chain connects TRBV29-1 to TRBJ1-6; the D gene is possibly TRBD1 (5 bases). CDR1 and CDR2 from the germline V gene are SQVTM and ANQGSEA. The V and J ends lost 4 bases and 8 bases respectively, with 12 bases between them. CDR3 length: 13 residues.

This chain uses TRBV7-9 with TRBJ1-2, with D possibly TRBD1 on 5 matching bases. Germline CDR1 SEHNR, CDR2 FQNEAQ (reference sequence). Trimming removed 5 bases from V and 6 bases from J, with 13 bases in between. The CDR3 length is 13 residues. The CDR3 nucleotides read TGTGCCAGCAGCATCGGTACAGGCGATGGCTACACCTTC. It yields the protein CASSIGTGDGYTF.

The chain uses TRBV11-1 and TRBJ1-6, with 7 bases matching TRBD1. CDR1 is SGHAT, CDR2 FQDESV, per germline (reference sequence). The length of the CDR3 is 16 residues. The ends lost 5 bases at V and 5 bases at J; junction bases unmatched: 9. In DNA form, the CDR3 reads TGTGCCAGCAGCAAGGGGGCAAGGCCCCATAATTCACCCCTCCACTTT. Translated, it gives CASSKGARPHNSPLHF.

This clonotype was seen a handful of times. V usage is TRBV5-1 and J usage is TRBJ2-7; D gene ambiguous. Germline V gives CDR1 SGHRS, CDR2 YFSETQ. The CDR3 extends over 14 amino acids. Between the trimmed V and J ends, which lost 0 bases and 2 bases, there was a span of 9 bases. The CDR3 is CASSLDRRTYEQYF. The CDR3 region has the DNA TGCGCCAGCAGCTTGGATCGTAGAACCTACGAGCAGTACTTC.

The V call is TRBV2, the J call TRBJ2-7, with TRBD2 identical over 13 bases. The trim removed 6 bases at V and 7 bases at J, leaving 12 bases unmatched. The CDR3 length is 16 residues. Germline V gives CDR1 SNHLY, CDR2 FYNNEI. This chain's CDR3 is CASRGTSGISYNEQYF. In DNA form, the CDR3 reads TGTGCCAGCAGAGGGACTAGCGGGATCTCCTACAATGAGCAGTACTTC.